This T cell receptor (beta chain) came from a study of shared clonotypes between healthy human individuals. Over several immunoSEQ plates, each subset's genomic DNA was distributed in even portions. Produced via immunoSEQ multiplex PCR; TCRdb's table is partial and in-frame only. The sample consists of 1 million to 1.3 million clones, around 78% of them appearing once. The V and J ends lost 5 bases and 0 bases respectively, with 13 bases between them. Germline V CDR1 and CDR2: SGHVS, FNYEAQ. This CDR3 has 15 residues. This clone was detected only a few times. This TCR was sampled from a man aged 18 to 30 in good health. Some clones in this sample may be carry-over from other donors' samples. V is TRBV7-6 and J is TRBJ1-1; no definite D call. Input material: memory CD4+ T cells from PBMCs. The subset denotes: CD45RA-negative fraction. CDR3 bases: TGTGCCAGCAGCCTTTCACAGAACATGAACACTGAAGCTTTCTTT. Translation gives CASSLSQNMNTEAFF.